This is a list of T cell receptor beta chains from one sample in a study of technical replicates of blood from a few donors. Data came from immunoSEQ multiplex PCR; TCRdb stores just in-frame clones and leaves some out. This table has 82,000 or so clones, roughly 95% appearing once. The sequenced sample consisted of T cells isolated from PBMCs. Receptors originate from a human donor in good health. The CDR3 runs from the conserved cysteine through the conserved F or W. D genes are given only for firm matches. Clone size is not always given. Where it is, it says once, few, many or a class for expanded clones.

clone_size j_call d_call v_call cdr3_aa cdr3_nt
- TRBJ1-1 - TRBV16 CASSQGTIEAFF TGTGCCAGCAGCCAGGGTACTATTGAAGCTTTCTTT
- TRBJ1-5 TRBD1 TRBV5-1 CASSRTGDQPQHF TGCGCCAGCAGCCGGACAGGGGATCAGCCCCAGCATTTT
- TRBJ2-5 TRBD2 TRBV9 CASSLLGGAQETQYF TGTGCCAGCAGCCTACTCGGGGGGGCTCAAGAGACCCAGTACTTC
- TRBJ1-2 - TRBV6-5 CASSPQVLGGYTF TGTGCCAGCAGTCCCCAGGTACTAGGTGGCTACACCTTC
- TRBJ2-1 - TRBV11-2 CASRKGLAQMQFF TGTGCCAGCAGAAAGGGGCTAGCGCAAATGCAGTTCTTC
once TRBJ1-2 TRBD1 TRBV7-6 CASSLARGGYTF TGTGCCAGCAGCTTAGCCAGGGGGGGCTACACCTTC
- TRBJ1-2 TRBD1 TRBV9 CASSPKGQDNYGYTF TGTGCCAGCAGCCCGAAGGGACAGGATAACTATGGCTACACCTTC
- TRBJ2-7 TRBD1 TRBV30 CAYNNPGTVTYEQYF TGTGCCTATAACAATCCCGGGACAGTGACCTACGAGCAGTACTTC
- TRBJ1-5 - TRBV27 CASSLFASPGDQPQHF TGTGCCAGCAGTTTATTTGCCAGCCCAGGGGATCAGCCCCAGCATTTT
- TRBJ2-7 - TRBV30 CAWSVPREIGEQYF TGTGCCTGGAGTGTACCCCGAGAGATTGGCGAGCAGTACTTC
once TRBJ2-3 - TRBV15 CATSSGDTQYF TGTGCCACCAGTTCCGGGGATACGCAGTATTTT
- TRBJ2-3 - TRBV6-4 CASRDSSSTDTQYF TGTGCCAGCAGGGACAGCTCTAGCACAGATACGCAGTATTTT
- TRBJ2-7 TRBD2 TRBV29-1 CSYRGREVDYEQYF TGCAGCTACCGGGGGAGGGAGGTGGACTACGAGCAGTACTTC
- TRBJ2-2 - TRBV19 CASSSGNTGELFF TGTGCCAGTAGTAGCGGAAACACCGGGGAGCTGTTTTTT
- TRBJ1-2 TRBD1 TRBV7-6 CASSPRDRVYGYTF TGTGCCAGCAGCCCACGGGACAGAGTCTATGGCTACACCTTC
- TRBJ2-1 TRBD2 TRBV27 CASSPPGLALPMDEQFF TGTGCCAGCAGTCCCCCCGGACTAGCGCTCCCCATGGATGAGCAGTTCTTC
- TRBJ1-5 TRBD1 TRBV10-3 CAIGTGEQPQHF TGTGCCATAGGGACAGGGGAGCAGCCCCAGCATTTT
- TRBJ1-1 - TRBV5-6 CASSLSGQLNTEAFF TGTGCCAGCAGCTTAAGCGGACAGCTGAACACTGAAGCTTTCTTT
few TRBJ1-1 TRBD1 TRBV2 CASRRDRGLVNTEAFF TGTGCCAGCCGCCGGGACAGGGGATTGGTGAACACTGAAGCTTTCTTT
- TRBJ1-2 TRBD1 TRBV9 CASSEPDRGYGYTF TGTGCCAGCAGCGAACCGGACAGGGGGTATGGCTACACCTTC
- TRBJ1-4 - TRBV6-6 CASSLYSTNEKLFF TGTGCCAGCAGTTTATACTCAACTAATGAAAAACTGTTTTTT
once TRBJ2-7 - TRBV7-2 CASSLERYEQYF TGTGCCAGCAGCTTAGAGAGGTACGAGCAGTACTTC
- TRBJ2-7 - TRBV29-1 CSVETSLSYEQYF TGCAGCGTTGAAACTAGTCTATCCTACGAGCAGTACTTC
- TRBJ2-5 TRBD1 TRBV4-3 CASSQLDRGETQYF TGCGCCAGCAGCCAGCTGGACAGGGGCGAGACCCAGTACTTC
- TRBJ1-1 - TRBV18 CASSPLPTLGTEAFF TGTGCCAGCTCACCATTACCTACCCTTGGCACTGAAGCTTTCTTT
- TRBJ2-7 TRBD1 TRBV27 CASSLSFGDRASYEQYF TGTGCCAGCAGTTTAAGCTTCGGGGACAGGGCCTCCTACGAGCAGTACTTC
- TRBJ2-1 - TRBV5-8 CASSGVPQGSDEQFF TGTGCCAGCAGCGGAGTTCCACAGGGTAGCGATGAGCAGTTCTTC
- TRBJ2-1 - TRBV9 CASSHSDPRELRGNEQFF TGTGCCAGCAGCCATTCCGACCCCCGGGAGCTAAGGGGAAATGAGCAGTTCTTC
- TRBJ2-7 - TRBV7-9 CASSLMAEMTYEQYF TGTGCCAGCAGCTTAATGGCGGAGATGACCTACGAGCAGTACTTC
- TRBJ2-3 - TRBV21-1 CASSKGVAGDDTQYF TGTGCCAGCAGCAAAGGTGTAGCGGGAGATGATACGCAGTATTTT
- TRBJ1-5 - TRBV30 CAWTEESNQPQHF TGTGCCTGGACCGAGGAGAGCAATCAGCCCCAGCATTTT
- TRBJ1-5 TRBD1 TRBV5-6 CASSVWDRAFQPQHF TGTGCCAGCAGCGTCTGGGACAGGGCTTTCCAGCCCCAGCATTTT
- TRBJ2-3 TRBD2 TRBV4-3 CASSQMGTSGSSVDTQYF TGCGCCAGCAGCCAGATGGGGACTAGCGGGAGTAGTGTAGATACGCAGTATTTT
- TRBJ2-3 - TRBV19 CASSALGARTQYF TGTGCCAGTAGTGCCCTGGGGGCGAGGACGCAGTATTTT
- TRBJ1-1 - TRBV6-5 CASSDYSIEAFF TGTGCCAGCAGTGATTACAGCATCGAAGCTTTCTTT
- TRBJ1-2 - TRBV20-1 CSAGQNYGYTF TGCAGTGCGGGACAAAACTATGGCTACACCTTC
- TRBJ1-2 - TRBV6-5 CASSYSSNGFYGYTF TGTGCCAGCAGTTACTCTAGTAACGGTTTCTATGGCTACACCTTC
once TRBJ2-7 - TRBV2 CASSPVYEQYF TGTGCCAGCAGTCCCGTTTACGAGCAGTACTTC
- TRBJ2-5 TRBD1 TRBV10-3 CAISVVVQGSSVETQYF TGTGCCATCAGTGTAGTCGTACAGGGGTCATCGGTTGAGACCCAGTACTTC
- TRBJ2-7 TRBD1 TRBV9 CASSVSGQGSSYEQYF TGTGCCAGCAGCGTCTCGGGACAGGGGTCGTCCTACGAGCAGTACTTC
- TRBJ2-5 - TRBV5-4 CASSLGQQETQYF TGTGCCAGCAGCTTGGGGCAGCAAGAGACCCAGTACTTC
- TRBJ2-3 TRBD2 TRBV5-4 CASSLRLAGATDTQYF TGTGCCAGCAGCTTGAGGCTAGCGGGAGCTACGGATACGCAGTATTTT
- TRBJ2-7 TRBD2 TRBV4-3 CASSQGISGSYEQYF TGCGCCAGCAGCCAAGGCATTAGCGGGAGCTACGAGCAGTACTTC
- TRBJ2-1 - TRBV7-2 CASSPTSSYNEQFF TGTGCCAGCAGCCCGACTAGCTCCTACAATGAGCAGTTCTTC
- TRBJ2-1 TRBD2 TRBV2 CASRAPPSGRANEQFF TGTGCCAGCAGGGCCCCTCCATCCGGGAGGGCCAATGAGCAGTTCTTC
- TRBJ2-2 - TRBV15 CATSRDWGGHETGELFF TGTGCCACCAGCAGAGATTGGGGGGGGCATGAGACCGGGGAGCTGTTTTTT
- TRBJ1-3 - TRBV5-1 CASSLVPTGNTIYF TGCGCCAGCAGCTTGGTTCCCACTGGAAACACCATATATTTT
- TRBJ2-1 - TRBV7-3 CASSFGLNNEQFF TGTGCCAGCAGCTTTGGACTTAACAATGAGCAGTTCTTC
once TRBJ1-2 - TRBV2 CASSQEYGYTF TGTGCCAGCAGTCAGGAATATGGCTACACCTTC
- TRBJ1-2 TRBD1 TRBV6-1 CASSRDRVVDGYTF TGTGCCAGCAGCCGGGACAGGGTGGTTGACGGCTACACCTTC
- TRBJ2-5 TRBD2 TRBV7-9 CASSPGRGLRPLETQYF TGTGCCAGCAGCCCTGGGAGGGGACTAAGACCCCTGGAGACCCAGTACTTC
- TRBJ1-1 - TRBV6-4 CASSDGPGSTEAFF TGTGCCAGCAGTGACGGTCCAGGGTCCACTGAAGCTTTCTTT
- TRBJ2-2 TRBD1 TRBV19 CASSIDRTGTAGELFF TGTGCCAGTAGTATAGATAGGACAGGGACCGCCGGGGAGCTGTTTTTT
- TRBJ2-5 TRBD2 TRBV4-1 CASSPKGEKGLAGDVTQYF TGCGCCAGCAGCCCGAAGGGGGAAAAGGGACTAGCGGGAGATGTGACCCAGTACTTC